These T cell receptor beta chains were read from a single sample in a study of shared clonotypes between healthy human individuals. The assay was immunoSEQ multiplex PCR, and TCRdb's table has in-frame clones only and misses some. Here the sample spans about 1,900,000 clones, about 95% being singletons. The source material was naive CD8+ T cells sorted from blood. These receptors all come from a man between 18 and 35 years old in good health. Each CDR3 is given with its conserved first and last residue.

j_call: TRBJ1-1; v_call: TRBV11-2; cdr3_aa: CASSQTGEAFF
j_call: TRBJ2-3; v_call: TRBV7-9; cdr3_aa: CASSLSGSITDTQYF
j_call: TRBJ2-7; v_call: TRBV4-1; cdr3_aa: CASSQVGGVHEQYF
j_call: TRBJ2-1; v_call: TRBV7-9; cdr3_aa: CASSPTPSSYNEQFF
j_call: TRBJ2-3; v_call: TRBV28; cdr3_aa: CASSSGLARTDTQYF
j_call: TRBJ1-6; v_call: TRBV2; cdr3_aa: CASSAQGLFNSPLHF
j_call: TRBJ2-5; v_call: TRBV6-5; cdr3_aa: CASSPGSYGTQYF
j_call: TRBJ1-6; v_call: TRBV27; cdr3_aa: CATSRGIGLYNSPLHF
j_call: TRBJ2-7; v_call: TRBV27; cdr3_aa: CASSPWTGSGEQYF
j_call: TRBJ2-7; v_call: TRBV4-1; cdr3_aa: CASSVRDRALSYEQYF
j_call: TRBJ2-3; v_call: TRBV10-3; cdr3_aa: CAISESAGTSGETDTQYF
j_call: TRBJ2-3; v_call: TRBV7-9; cdr3_aa: CASSRDREKDTQYF
j_call: TRBJ1-1; v_call: TRBV30; cdr3_aa: CAWSVTVTEAFF
j_call: TRBJ2-7; v_call: TRBV7-2; cdr3_aa: CASSSLPGAYEQYF
j_call: TRBJ2-1; v_call: TRBV5-4; cdr3_aa: CASSPTANEQFF
j_call: TRBJ2-7; v_call: TRBV5-4; cdr3_aa: CASSLEVLAGGHTYEQYF
j_call: TRBJ1-1; v_call: TRBV28; cdr3_aa: CASSLTGWDTEAFF
j_call: TRBJ2-7; v_call: TRBV27; cdr3_aa: CASSSGQSYEQYF
j_call: TRBJ2-7; v_call: TRBV15; cdr3_aa: CATSRGELVWEQYF
j_call: TRBJ2-1; v_call: TRBV13; cdr3_aa: CASSLFGVAEDNEQFF
j_call: TRBJ2-7; v_call: TRBV11-3; cdr3_aa: CASSLSLGYEQYF
j_call: TRBJ2-1; v_call: TRBV27; cdr3_aa: CASSLVGANNEQFF
j_call: TRBJ2-1; v_call: TRBV6-5; cdr3_aa: CASSRSSGYNEQFF
j_call: TRBJ1-5; v_call: TRBV6-6; cdr3_aa: CAGGDTGGDQPQHF